This T cell receptor beta chain was captured in a study of CD8 T cells in ankylosing spondylitis. Study findings and constraints: What seemed typical of ankylosing spondylitis blood was a TCR beta motif built from 8 or 9 highly homologous variants.

Each CDR3 protein is one row after TCRdb ran MiXCR on the 5' RACE reads. Among fewer than 750,000 distinct CDR3 sequences listed, under 20% were seen once. In this sample, this clonotype turned up a few times. Antigen specificity is unknown. The CDR3 extends over 13 amino acids. Trimming took 4 bases from V and 8 from J, leaving 10 bases between them. Per germline, CDR1 SGHRS and CDR2 YFSETQ. Source material: blood, either unsorted or a sorted T cell fraction (not recorded which). J is TRBJ1-6 and V is TRBV5-1; D is ambiguous. The TCR originated in a male donor with ankylosing spondylitis. The CDR3 reads CASSLDRYSPLHF. In nucleotides, the CDR3 is TGCGCCAGCAGCCTGGACCGGTATTCACCCCTCCACTTT.